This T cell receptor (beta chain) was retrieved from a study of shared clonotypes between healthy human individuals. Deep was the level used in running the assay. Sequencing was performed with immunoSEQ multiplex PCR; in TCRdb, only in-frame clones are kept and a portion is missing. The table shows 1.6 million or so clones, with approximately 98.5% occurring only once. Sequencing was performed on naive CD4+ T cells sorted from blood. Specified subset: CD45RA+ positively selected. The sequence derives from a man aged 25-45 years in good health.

The CDR3 DNA reads TGTGCCAGCAGCTTAACGAGGGGGGATACGCAGTATTTT. As protein: CASSLTRGDTQYF. The chain couples TRBV7-3 to TRBJ2-3; perhaps TRBD1 as D (6 bases). V was shortened by 0 bases and J by 6 bases, with 7 bases between the two germline ends. The germline CDR1 and CDR2 sequences are SGHTA and FQGTGA. The CDR3 runs 13 residues.